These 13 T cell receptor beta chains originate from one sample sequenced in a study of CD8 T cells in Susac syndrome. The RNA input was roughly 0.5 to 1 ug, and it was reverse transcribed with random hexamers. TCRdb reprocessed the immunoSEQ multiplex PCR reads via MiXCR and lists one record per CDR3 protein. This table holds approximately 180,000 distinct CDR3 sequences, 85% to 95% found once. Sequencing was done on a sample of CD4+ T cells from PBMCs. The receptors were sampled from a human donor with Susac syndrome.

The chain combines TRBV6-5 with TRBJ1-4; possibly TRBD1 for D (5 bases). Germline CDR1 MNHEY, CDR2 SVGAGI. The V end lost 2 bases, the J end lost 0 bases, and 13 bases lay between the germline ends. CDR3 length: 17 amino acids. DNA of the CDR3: TGTGCCAGCAGTTACAGGGGATTTGGGGCAACTAATGAAAAACTGTTTTTT. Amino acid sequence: CASSYRGFGATNEKLFF.

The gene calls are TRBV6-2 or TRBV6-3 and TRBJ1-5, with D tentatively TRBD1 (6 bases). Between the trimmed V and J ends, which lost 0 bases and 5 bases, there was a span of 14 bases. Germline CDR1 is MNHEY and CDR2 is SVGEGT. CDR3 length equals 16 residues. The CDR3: CASSYSPPGDDQPQHF. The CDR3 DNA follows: TGTGCCAGCAGTTACTCCCCCCCAGGGGATGATCAGCCCCAGCATTTT.

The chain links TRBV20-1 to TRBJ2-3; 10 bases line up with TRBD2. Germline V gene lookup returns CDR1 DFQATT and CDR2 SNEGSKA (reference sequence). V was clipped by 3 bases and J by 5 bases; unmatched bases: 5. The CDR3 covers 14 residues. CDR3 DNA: TGCAGTGCTAGGCTAGCGGGAGTTGGAGATACGCAGTATTTT. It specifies CSARLAGVGDTQYF.

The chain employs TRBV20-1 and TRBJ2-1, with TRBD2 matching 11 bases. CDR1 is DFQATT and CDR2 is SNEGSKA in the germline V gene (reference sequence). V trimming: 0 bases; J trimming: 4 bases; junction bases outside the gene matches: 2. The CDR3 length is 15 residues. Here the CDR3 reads CSAREVAGGYNEQFF. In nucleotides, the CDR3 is TGCAGTGCTAGAGAGGTAGCGGGGGGGTACAATGAGCAGTTCTTC.

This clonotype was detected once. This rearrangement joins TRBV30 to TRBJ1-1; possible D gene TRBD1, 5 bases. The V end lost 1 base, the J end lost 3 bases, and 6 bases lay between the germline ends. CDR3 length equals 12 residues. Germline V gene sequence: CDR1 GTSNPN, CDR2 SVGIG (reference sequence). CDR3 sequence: CAWSGQYTEAFF. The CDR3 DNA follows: TGTGCCTGGAGTGGACAGTACACTGAAGCTTTCTTT.

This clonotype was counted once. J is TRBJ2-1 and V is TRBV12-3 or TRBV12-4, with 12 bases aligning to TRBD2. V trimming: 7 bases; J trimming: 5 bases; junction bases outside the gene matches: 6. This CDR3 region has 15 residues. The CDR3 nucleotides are TGTGCCAGCATTCCTAGCGGGAGGGCCGACAATGAGCAGTTCTTC. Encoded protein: CASIPSGRADNEQFF.

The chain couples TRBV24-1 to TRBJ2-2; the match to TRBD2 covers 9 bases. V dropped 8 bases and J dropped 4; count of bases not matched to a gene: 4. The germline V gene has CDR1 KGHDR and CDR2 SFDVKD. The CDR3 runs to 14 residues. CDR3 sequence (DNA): TGTGCCACCACGGCGGGAGGGATCACCGGGGAGCTGTTTTTT. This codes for CATTAGGITGELFF.

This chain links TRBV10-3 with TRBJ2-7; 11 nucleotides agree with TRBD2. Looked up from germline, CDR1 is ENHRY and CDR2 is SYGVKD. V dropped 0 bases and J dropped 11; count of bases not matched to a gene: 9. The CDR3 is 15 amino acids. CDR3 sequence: CAISESELAGDEKYF. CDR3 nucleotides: TGTGCCATCAGTGAGTCAGAACTAGCGGGGGACGAAAAGTACTTC.

The CDR3 is CASSLVVAPGDEQFF. The CDR3 region has the DNA TGCGCCAGCAGCTTGGTGGTGGCCCCAGGGGATGAGCAGTTCTTC. The chain has TRBV5-1 and TRBJ2-1, with D tentatively TRBD1 (6 bases). Germline values: CDR1 SGHRS, CDR2 YFSETQ. V gave up 0 bases and J gave up 8 bases, with 15 bases separating them. The length of the CDR3 is 15 residues.

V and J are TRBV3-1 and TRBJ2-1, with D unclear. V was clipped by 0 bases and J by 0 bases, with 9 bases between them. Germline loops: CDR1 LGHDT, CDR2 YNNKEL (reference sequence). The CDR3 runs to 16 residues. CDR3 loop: CASSQDSRFSYNEQFF. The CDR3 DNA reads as TGTGCCAGCAGCCAAGACTCACGCTTCTCCTACAATGAGCAGTTCTTC.

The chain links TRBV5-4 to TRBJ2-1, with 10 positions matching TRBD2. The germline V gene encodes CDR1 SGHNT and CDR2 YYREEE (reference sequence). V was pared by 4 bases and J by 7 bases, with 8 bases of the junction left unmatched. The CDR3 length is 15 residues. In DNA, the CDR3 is TGTGCCAGCAGCCCTAAGCGGGAGGGCCGGAATGAGCAGTTCTTC. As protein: CASSPKREGRNEQFF. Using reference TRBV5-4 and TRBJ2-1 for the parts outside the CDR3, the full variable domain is ETGVTQSPTHLIKTRGQQVTLRCSSQSGHNTVSWYQQALGQGPQFIFQYYREEENGRGNFPPRFSGLQFPNYSSELNVNALELDDSALYLCASSPKREGRNEQFFGPGTRLTVL.

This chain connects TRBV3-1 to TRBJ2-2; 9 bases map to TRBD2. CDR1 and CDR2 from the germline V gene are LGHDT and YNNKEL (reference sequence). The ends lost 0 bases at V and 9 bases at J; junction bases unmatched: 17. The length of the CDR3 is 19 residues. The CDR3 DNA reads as TGTGCCAGCAGCCAAGATGGAATTGGACTAGCGCCACACCGGTGGGAGCTGTTTTTT. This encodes CASSQDGIGLAPHRWELFF.

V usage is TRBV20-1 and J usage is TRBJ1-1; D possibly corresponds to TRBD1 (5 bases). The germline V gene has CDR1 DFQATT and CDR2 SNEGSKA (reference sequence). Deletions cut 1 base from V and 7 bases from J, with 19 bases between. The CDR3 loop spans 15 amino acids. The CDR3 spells CSARAIRGGEGEAFF. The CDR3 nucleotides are TGCAGTGCTAGAGCCATACGGGGAGGGGAAGGTGAAGCTTTCTTT.